This T cell receptor (beta chain) was observed in a study of patients and donors after allogeneic stem cell transplantation. Using its own MiXCR run on the RT-PCR reads, TCRdb lists one record per CDR3 protein. The sample yields over 150,000 distinct CDR3 sequences, about 30% seen once. Germline V gene lookup returns CDR1 MDHEN and CDR2 SYDVKM. The CDR3 runs 16 residues. The V and J ends lost 7 bases and 0 bases respectively, with 16 bases between them. The sample consisted of blood, either unsorted or a sorted T cell fraction (not recorded which). The TCR was taken from a human donor who was either an allogeneic HSCT recipient or a stem cell or donor lymphocyte infusion donor (not recorded which). It is not recorded whose cells these are; they may come from a transplant donor. The V and J genes are TRBV28 and TRBJ1-5, with D perhaps matching TRBD1 (6 bases). The CDR3 bases are TGTGCCAGCAAGCCCGGGACAACTTATAGCAATCAGCCCCAGCATTTT. Protein: CASKPGTTYSNQPQHF.